This TCR beta chain was obtained from a study of cytomegalovirus exposure and HLA in healthy donors. This clone has just one count. CDR1 SGHRS and CDR2 YFSETQ come from the germline V gene. The CDR3 is 14 residues long. Deletions cut 7 bases from V and 0 bases from J, with 14 bases between. Use of 60 Vbeta and 13 Jbeta primers characterized the PCR. The protocol was immunoSEQ multiplex PCR, while the TCRdb copy is restricted to in-frame clones and leaves out a portion. The sample has 40,000 to 60,000 clones, approximately 77% seen once. The sample was PBMCs. The clonotype comes from a woman aged 45-60 years in good health and CMV-seronegative. The rearrangement uses TRBV5-1 and TRBJ2-7, with a tentative D call TRBD2 (6 bases). This CDR3 reads CASSPPGSSYEQYF. CDR3 nucleotides: TGCGCCAGCTCCCCCCCCGGGAGCTCCTACGAGCAGTACTTC.